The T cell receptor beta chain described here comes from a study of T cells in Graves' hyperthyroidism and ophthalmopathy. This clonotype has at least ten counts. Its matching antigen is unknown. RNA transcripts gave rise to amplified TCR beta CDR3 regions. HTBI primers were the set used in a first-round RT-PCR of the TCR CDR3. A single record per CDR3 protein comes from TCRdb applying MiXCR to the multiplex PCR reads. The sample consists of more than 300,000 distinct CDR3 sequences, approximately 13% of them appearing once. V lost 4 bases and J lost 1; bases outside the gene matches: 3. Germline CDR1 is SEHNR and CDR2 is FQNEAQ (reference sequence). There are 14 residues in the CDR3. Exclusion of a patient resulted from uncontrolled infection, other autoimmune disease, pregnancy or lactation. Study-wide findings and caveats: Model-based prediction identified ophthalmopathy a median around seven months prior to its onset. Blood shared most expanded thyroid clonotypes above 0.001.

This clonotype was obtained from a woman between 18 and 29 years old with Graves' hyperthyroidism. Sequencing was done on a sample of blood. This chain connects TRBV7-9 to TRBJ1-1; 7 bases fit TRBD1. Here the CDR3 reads CASSSGTANTEAFF. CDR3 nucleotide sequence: TGTGCCAGCAGCTCCGGGACAGCGAACACTGAAGCTTTCTTT.